The clone carrying this T cell receptor (beta chain) has just a few counts. Its specificity is not known. The sample is drawn from a study of response to subunit inactivated influenza vaccine. TCRdb reprocessed the RT-PCR reads with MiXCR, giving one entry per CDR3 protein. The table lists hundreds of thousands of distinct CDR3 sequences, 14% of them singletons. Findings and caveats of the study: After each seasonal influenza vaccination, few new T cells are recruited, the authors suggested.

Sequenced material: PBMCs from blood, taken approximately 15 days before vaccination. The sequence came from a man aged 50 to 59 who received an inactivated influenza vaccine.

The CDR3 DNA reads as TGTGCCAGCAGCCAACTAGCGGGGGAAGAGACCCAGTACTTC. It yields the protein CASSQLAGEETQYF. V and J are TRBV12-3 or TRBV12-4 and TRBJ2-5, with 11 bases fitting TRBD2. Germline trimming cut 6 bases from V and 3 bases from J; bases unmatched to any gene: 3. The CDR3 runs 14 residues.